A selection of T cell receptor beta chains follows, all from one sample in a study of CD8 T cells in ankylosing spondylitis. TCRdb reanalysed the 5' RACE reads using MiXCR and keeps one entry per CDR3 protein. The sample has roughly 160,000 distinct CDR3 sequences; approximately 9.9% are singletons. Material for sequencing was blood, either unsorted or a sorted T cell fraction (not recorded which). These receptors all stem from a female donor with ankylosing spondylitis or in good health (not recorded which). CDR3s include the opening cysteine and the closing phenylalanine or tryptophan. A D gene is named only where the DNA matches it firmly. Clone size is given for some rows only: seen once, a few or many times, or a class if the clone is expanded.

clone size,D gene,V gene,J gene,CDR3 DNA,CDR3 protein
many,NA,TRBV7-3,TRBJ2-1,TGTGCCAGCAGCTTGACGGGGAATGAGCAGTTCTTC,CASSLTGNEQFF
NA,NA,TRBV2,TRBJ1-1,TGTGCCAGCCGCCGAAGGGGACGGGGTGAAGCTTTCTTT,CASRRRGRGEAFF
few,TRBD1,TRBV4-3,TRBJ1-5,TGCGCCAGCAGCCCCGGGACAGGGTCTTATAGCAATCAGCCCCAGCATTTT,CASSPGTGSYSNQPQHF
many,TRBD1,TRBV12-3/TRBV12-4,TRBJ1-1,TGTGCCAGCAGGGGGGACAGAAGGAACACTGAAGCTTTCTTT,CASRGDRRNTEAFF
NA,NA,TRBV24-1,TRBJ2-2,TGTGCCACCAGTGATTTGAGGGGTGCAGACACCGGGGAGCTGTTTTTT,CATSDLRGADTGELFF
many,TRBD2,TRBV7-9,TRBJ2-1,TGTGCCAGCAGCGCAGCGGGATTCCGCAATGAGCAGTTCTTC,CASSAAGFRNEQFF
NA,TRBD1,TRBV12-3/TRBV12-4,TRBJ2-7,TGTGCCAGCAGTCCTACAGGGGGGAAGTACGAGCAGTACTTC,CASSPTGGKYEQYF
many,NA,TRBV7-9,TRBJ2-3,TGTGCCAGCAACCTGGGTGATACGCAGTATTTT,CASNLGDTQYF
NA,NA,TRBV23-1,TRBJ1-1,TGCGCCAGCAGTCAATCAAGAGGGAGCACTGAAGCTTTCTTT,CASSQSRGSTEAFF
NA,TRBD2,TRBV9,TRBJ2-3,TGTGCCAGCAGCGTAAACGGGAGGGGCGCAGATACGCAGTATTTT,CASSVNGRGADTQYF
NA,TRBD1,TRBV7-7,TRBJ1-2,TGTGCTAGCAGCTTAGTAAGGGACAGGGTTTGTGGCTACACCTTC,CASSLVRDRVCGYTF
NA,NA,TRBV5-1,TRBJ1-2,TGCGCCAGCAGCGGGGACTATGGCTACACCTTC,CASSGDYGYTF
few,NA,TRBV10-3,TRBJ2-3,TGTGCCGCAAACGGAGGGGATACGCAGTATTTT,CAANGGDTQYF